This TCR beta chain was identified during a study of human T cells and chemical hapten exposure. Study details: Slight volume differences across pooled libraries mainly accounted for varying per-sample TCR yields.

Time point reported: healthy volunteer bleed at 2 weeks. Whole blood that had not been fractionated was the source of extracted total RNA. This clonotype has just a few counts. CDR1 SEHNR and CDR2 FQNEAQ come from the germline V gene (reference sequence). V shed 1 base and J shed 5 bases, with 15 bases lying between them. The CDR3 spans 16 residues. In the source study's methods: Sequenced samples showed a median of approximately 96,000 TCRs each, with counts running from about 20,000 to 690,000. One entry per CDR3 protein, called by TCRdb with MiXCR from the RACE reads. None of the V and J calls come from the authors' own analysis; TCRdb made them. The sample consists of approximately 33,000 distinct CDR3 sequences, 7.4% of them appearing once.

The receptor was isolated from a human donor in good health. Some clones in this sample may be carry-over from other donors' samples. Input material: whole blood. This chain connects TRBV7-9 to TRBJ2-1, with a tentative D call TRBD2 (6 bases). The CDR3 DNA is TGTGCCAGCAGCTTAGTCGAGACCGGAGGGAACAATGAGCAGTTCTTC. Translation: CASSLVETGGNNEQFF.